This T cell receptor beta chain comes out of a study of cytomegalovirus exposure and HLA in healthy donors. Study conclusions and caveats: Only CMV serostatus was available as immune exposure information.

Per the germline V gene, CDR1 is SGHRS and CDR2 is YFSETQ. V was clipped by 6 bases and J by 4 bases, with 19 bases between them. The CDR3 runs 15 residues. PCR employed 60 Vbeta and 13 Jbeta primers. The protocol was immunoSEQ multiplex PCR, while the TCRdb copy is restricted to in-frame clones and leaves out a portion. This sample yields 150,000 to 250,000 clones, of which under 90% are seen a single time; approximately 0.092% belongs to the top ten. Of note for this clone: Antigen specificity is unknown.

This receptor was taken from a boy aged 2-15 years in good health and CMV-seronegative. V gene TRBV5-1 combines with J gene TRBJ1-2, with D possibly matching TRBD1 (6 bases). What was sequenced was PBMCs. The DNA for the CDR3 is TGCGCCAGCAACCCCGGGGACATCAGTGGCTATGGCTACACCTTC. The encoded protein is CASNPGDISGYGYTF.